This TCR beta chain was documented in a study of blood T cell repertoires in COVID-19. As for the study in general: Donors in the United States, Italy and Spain gave samples during acute or convalescent COVID-19. The cDNA or gDNA used as material had been derived from T cells, B-cell-depleted T cells, or PBMCs.

The J segment lost 7 bases and the V segment lost 4 bases, leaving 7 bases of the junction unmatched. Germline loops: CDR1 SGHDN, CDR2 FVKESK. This CDR3 has 15 residues. Per the original data handling: Cell counts per sample came from amplifying reference gene primers. Clones were sequenced by immunoSEQ multiplex PCR, and TCRdb holds only the in-frame ones, with some missing. V and J calls and clone size are as listed in that table; D and trimming were resolved from the DNA. The sample includes a few hundred thousand clones, approximately 87% seen only once; the top ten take about 3.9%. V gene TRBV14 combines with J gene TRBJ1-6; 7 nucleotides line up with TRBD1. Sequencing used peripheral blood. The TCR sequence derives from a woman in her forties or fifties with active or convalescent COVID-19. The CDR3 region is CASSPYRDRNSPLHF. CDR3 DNA sequence: TGTGCCAGCAGCCCTTACCGGGACAGAAATTCACCCCTCCACTTT.